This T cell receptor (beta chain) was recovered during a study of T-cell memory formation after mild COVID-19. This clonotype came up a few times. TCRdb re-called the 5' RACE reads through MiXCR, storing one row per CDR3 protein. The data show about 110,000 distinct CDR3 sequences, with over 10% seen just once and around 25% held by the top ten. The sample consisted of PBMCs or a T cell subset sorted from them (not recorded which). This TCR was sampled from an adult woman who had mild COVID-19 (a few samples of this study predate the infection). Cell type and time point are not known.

The CDR3 nucleotides are TGCGCCAGCAGCCAAGCCGAGGCAGGCCCAGAGACCCAGTACTTC. This sequence encodes CASSQAEAGPETQYF. The chain combines TRBV4-1 with TRBJ2-5; unclear D gene. This CDR3 region has 15 residues. Trimming removed 1 base at V and 4 bases at J, with 13 bases between. Germline CDR1 is MGHRA and CDR2 is YSYEKL.